These 5 T cell receptor beta chains originate from one sample sequenced in a study of blood T cell repertoires in COVID-19. Using immunoSEQ multiplex PCR, the repertoire was profiled, and TCRdb retains in-frame clones only, with some absent. The table lists 300,000 to 350,000 clones, 90% of them singletons, with 3.5% to 5% in the top ten. The sequencing input was PBMCs or T cells enriched from blood (not recorded which). The receptors were gathered from a woman between 25 and 40 years old who had been exposed to COVID-19.

This clone showed up just a few times. This rearrangement joins TRBV6-5 to TRBJ1-1; 9 bases match TRBD1. The J segment lost 6 bases and the V segment lost 5 bases, leaving 7 bases of the junction unmatched. CDR1 and CDR2 from the germline V gene are MNHEY and SVGAGI. This CDR3 has 14 amino acids. The CDR3 DNA reads TGTGCCAGCAGTCTCCTTGGACAGGGGTCTGAAGCTTTCTTT. Translating gives CASSLLGQGSEAFF.

The V gene is TRBV5-1, the J gene TRBJ1-1; no definite D call. With 7 bases removed from V and 3 bases from J, the gap between germline ends came to 10 bases. This CDR3 contains 12 residues. From germline, CDR1 is SGHRS and CDR2 YFSETQ. The CDR3 is CASSVVDTEAFF. The DNA of the CDR3 is TGCGCCAGCTCAGTCGTCGACACTGAAGCTTTCTTT.

The rearrangement joins TRBV9 to TRBJ1-2; 7 bases match TRBD1. CDR1 is SGDLS and CDR2 is YYNGEE in the germline V gene. The CDR3 loop spans 13 amino acids. Trimming cost V 3 bases and J 8 bases; bases outside gene matches: 7. The CDR3 protein is CASSATGAGGYTF. The CDR3 DNA sequence: TGTGCCAGCAGCGCCACAGGGGCTGGGGGCTACACCTTC.

This clone was counted a single time. The rearrangement joins TRBV11-2 to TRBJ1-2; possibly TRBD1 for D (6 bases). The length of the CDR3 is 13 residues. The V gene lost 2 bases and the J gene lost 6 bases, with 10 bases spanning the gap. From germline, CDR1 is SGHAT and CDR2 FQNNGV. DNA of the CDR3: TGTGCCAGCAGCTTACAACAGGGTAATGGCTACACCTTC. Its translation: CASSLQQGNGYTF.

The chain carries TRBV10-3 and TRBJ1-5; D might be TRBD1 (6 bases). The CDR3 is 14 amino acids. Between the trimmed V and J ends, which lost 10 bases and 4 bases, there was a span of 17 bases. CDR1 is ENHRY and CDR2 is SYGVKD in the germline V gene. The CDR3 nucleotides are TGTGCCACTAGATTCGGTCAGGGGAATCAGCCCCAGCATTTT. Translating it yields CATRFGQGNQPQHF.